This is a list of T cell receptor beta chains from one sample in a study of blood T cell repertoires in COVID-19. Libraries were prepared by immunoSEQ multiplex PCR; TCRdb keeps only in-frame clonotypes and omits some of them. The sample contains over 250,000 clones, approximately 84% of which appear only once. The sequencing sample was made of peripheral blood. The source is a human donor with COVID-19, enrolled during active disease. The donor label of this sample is uncertain. The CDR3 runs from the conserved cysteine through the conserved F or W. A D gene is named only where the DNA matches it firmly. The listing skips clone size in some rows; elsewhere it reads once, few, many or a size class.

clone_size,v_call,d_call,j_call,cdr3_aa,cdr3_nt
.,TRBV6-5,.,TRBJ1-1,CASSYGGLKNTEAFF,TGTGCCAGCAGTTATGGGGGACTAAAGAACACTGAAGCTTTCTTT
.,TRBV6-5,.,TRBJ2-3,CASSPSLKDTQYF,TGTGCCAGCAGCCCCTCCCTAAAGGATACGCAGTATTTT
.,TRBV6-5,TRBD1,TRBJ2-5,CASSNDRGRETQYF,TGTGCCAGCAGCAATGACAGGGGAAGAGAGACCCAGTACTTC
once,TRBV7-2,.,TRBJ2-7,CASSLRTDNYEQYF,TGTGCCAGCAGCTTACGGACAGACAACTACGAGCAGTACTTC
.,TRBV6-1,TRBD2,TRBJ2-7,CASSEARTRVWEQYF,TGTGCCAGCAGTGAAGCACGGACTAGAGTTTGGGAGCAGTACTTC
.,TRBV28,TRBD1,TRBJ2-5,CASSSGTGNNLETQYF,TGTGCCAGCAGTTCAGGGACAGGGAATAACCTCGAGACCCAGTACTTC
.,TRBV11-3,TRBD2,TRBJ2-1,CASSLGLAQSSYNEQFF,TGTGCCAGCAGCTTAGGACTAGCGCAGAGCTCCTACAATGAGCAGTTCTTC
.,TRBV11-2,.,TRBJ1-5,CASSLDRPPEPQHF,TGTGCCAGCAGCTTAGATCGCCCCCCGGAGCCCCAGCATTTT
.,TRBV11-3,TRBD1,TRBJ1-1,CASSLEGQASTEAFF,TGTGCCAGCAGCTTAGAGGGACAGGCATCGACTGAAGCTTTCTTT
.,TRBV7-8,.,TRBJ2-2,CASSLDSVSGGTGELFF,TGTGCCAGCAGCTTAGATAGTGTCTCCGGGGGAACCGGGGAGCTGTTTTTT
once,TRBV3-1/TRBV3-2,.,TRBJ2-5,CASSYEAQEETQYF,TGTGCCAGCAGCTATGAGGCCCAAGAAGAGACCCAGTACTTC
.,TRBV6-4,.,TRBJ2-3,CASKNGRGSDTQYF,TGTGCCAGCAAGAACGGGAGAGGATCAGATACGCAGTATTTT
.,TRBV5-1,.,TRBJ2-7,CASSLSGTYGEQYF,TGCGCCAGCAGCTTGTCAGGGACTTACGGGGAGCAGTACTTC
.,TRBV18,TRBD1,TRBJ2-5,CASSPNRGRPGETQYF,TGTGCCAGCTCGCCAAACAGGGGGAGGCCGGGAGAGACCCAGTACTTC
.,TRBV19,TRBD1,TRBJ1-4,CASLGDRGRGNEKLFF,TGTGCCAGCCTCGGAGACAGGGGGCGGGGGAATGAAAAACTGTTTTTT
.,TRBV5-4,TRBD1,TRBJ2-3,CASSFGRDRWHF,TGTGCCAGCAGCTTCGGTCGGGACAGGTGGCATTTT
.,TRBV4-3,TRBD1,TRBJ1-2,CASSREQGANYGYTF,TGCGCCAGCAGCCGGGAACAGGGGGCGAACTATGGCTACACCTTC
once,TRBV24-1,.,TRBJ2-7,CATRYDAGQFTYEQYF,TGTGCCACCAGGTATGATGCGGGACAGTTCACCTACGAGCAGTACTTC
once,TRBV23-1,.,TRBJ1-1,CASSQSGRGNTEAFF,TGCGCCAGCAGTCAATCGGGGAGGGGGAACACTGAAGCTTTCTTT
few,TRBV6-2/TRBV6-3,.,TRBJ1-1,CASSYLLSGEGEAFF,TGTGCCAGCAGTTACCTCCTATCAGGGGAAGGTGAAGCTTTCTTT
.,TRBV6-2/TRBV6-3,TRBD2,TRBJ2-5,CASSYSRSGRSETQYF,TGTGCCAGCAGTTACTCACGTAGCGGGAGATCGGAGACCCAGTACTTC
.,TRBV28,TRBD1,TRBJ1-4,CASRWDRRNEKLFF,TGTGCCAGCCGATGGGACAGGAGGAATGAAAAACTGTTTTTT
.,TRBV7-8,.,TRBJ2-4,CASSRPLSTLQYF,TGTGCCAGCAGCCGCCCCTTATCGACACTTCAGTACTTC
.,TRBV5-1,.,TRBJ1-5,CASSLEPPNSNQPQHF,TGCGCCAGCAGCTTGGAACCCCCTAATAGCAATCAGCCCCAGCATTTT
once,TRBV5-6,TRBD1,TRBJ2-5,CASSLELRQGPNQETQYF,TGTGCCAGCAGCTTGGAGTTGAGACAGGGCCCCAACCAAGAGACCCAGTACTTC
.,TRBV6-6,TRBD2,TRBJ2-7,CASSKKRGLAGDEQYF,TGTGCCAGCAGTAAAAAAAGGGGACTAGCGGGAGACGAGCAGTACTTC
few,TRBV19,TRBD2,TRBJ2-5,CASSISLAGMGETQYF,TGTGCCAGTAGTATATCACTAGCGGGCATGGGGGAGACCCAGTACTTC
.,TRBV7-2,TRBD2,TRBJ2-1,CASSLASGVNEQFF,TGTGCCAGCAGCTTAGCTAGCGGGGTGAATGAGCAGTTCTTC
few,TRBV19,.,TRBJ1-2,CASSPQGKFDYGYTF,TGTGCCAGTAGTCCCCAGGGGAAGTTTGACTATGGCTACACCTTC
.,TRBV6-5,.,TRBJ1-2,CASSYSRYGYTF,TGTGCCAGCAGTTACTCCCGGTATGGCTACACCTTC
.,TRBV6-5,.,TRBJ1-4,CATSIQGPNEKLFF,TGTGCCACCTCTATACAGGGACCGAATGAAAAACTGTTTTTT
.,TRBV1,.,TRBJ1-2,CTSSHGPWDTEQSGYTF,TGCACCAGCAGCCATGGTCCTTGGGACACCGAGCAGAGTGGCTACACCTTC
.,TRBV19,.,TRBJ1-2,CASSSPGTPMWDGYTF,TGTGCCAGTAGTAGTCCCGGGACACCGATGTGGGATGGCTACACCTTC
.,TRBV4-3,.,TRBJ2-2,CASSQDSSADTGELFF,TGCGCCAGCAGCCAAGACTCCAGTGCCGACACCGGGGAGCTGTTTTTT
once,TRBV19,TRBD1,TRBJ2-3,CASSGTGEPTDTQYF,TGTGCCAGTAGCGGGACAGGAGAACCCACAGATACGCAGTATTTT
.,TRBV9,TRBD2,TRBJ2-1,CASSGNAGVANEQFF,TGTGCCAGCAGCGGTAACGCGGGAGTGGCGAATGAGCAGTTCTTC